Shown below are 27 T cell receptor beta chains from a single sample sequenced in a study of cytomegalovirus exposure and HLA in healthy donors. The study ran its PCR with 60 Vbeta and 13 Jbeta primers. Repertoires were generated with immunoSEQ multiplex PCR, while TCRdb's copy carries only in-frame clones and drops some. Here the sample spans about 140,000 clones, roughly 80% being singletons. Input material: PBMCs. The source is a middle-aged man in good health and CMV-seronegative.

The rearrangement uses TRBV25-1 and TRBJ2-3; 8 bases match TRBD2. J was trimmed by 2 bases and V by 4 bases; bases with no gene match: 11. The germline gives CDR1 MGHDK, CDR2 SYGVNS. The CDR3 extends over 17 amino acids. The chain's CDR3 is CASSAGSGGTLTDTQYF. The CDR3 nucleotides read TGTGCCAGCAGTGCCGGCAGCGGGGGCACCCTCACAGATACGCAGTATTTT. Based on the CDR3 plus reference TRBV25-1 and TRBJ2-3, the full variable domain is EADIYQTPRYLVIGTGKKITLECSQTMGHDKMYWYQQDPGMELHLIHYSYGVNSTEKGDLSSESTVSRIRTEHFPLTLESARPSHTSQYLCASSAGSGGTLTDTQYFGPGTRLTVL.

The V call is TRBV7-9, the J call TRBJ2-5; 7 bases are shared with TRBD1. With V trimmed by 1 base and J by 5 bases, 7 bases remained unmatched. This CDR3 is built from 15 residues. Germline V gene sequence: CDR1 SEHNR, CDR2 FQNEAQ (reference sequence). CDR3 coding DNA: TGTGCCAGCAGCTTAGGGACAGGCTGGAGGGAGACCCAGTACTTC. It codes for CASSLGTGWRETQYF.

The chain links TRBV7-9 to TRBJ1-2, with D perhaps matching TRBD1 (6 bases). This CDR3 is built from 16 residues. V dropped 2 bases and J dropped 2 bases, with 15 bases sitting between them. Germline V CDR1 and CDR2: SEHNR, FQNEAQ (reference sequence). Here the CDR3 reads CASSLFTGMRNYGYTF. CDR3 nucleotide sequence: TGTGCCAGCAGCTTATTCACAGGGATGAGGAACTATGGCTACACCTTC.

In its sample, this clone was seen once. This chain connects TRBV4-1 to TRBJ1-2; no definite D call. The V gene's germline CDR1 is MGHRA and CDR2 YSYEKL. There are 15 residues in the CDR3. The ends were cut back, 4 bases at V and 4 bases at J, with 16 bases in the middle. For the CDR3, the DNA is TGCGCCAGCAGCCGCCCGAGGGAGGGCGGCTATGGCTACACCTTC. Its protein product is CASSRPREGGYGYTF.

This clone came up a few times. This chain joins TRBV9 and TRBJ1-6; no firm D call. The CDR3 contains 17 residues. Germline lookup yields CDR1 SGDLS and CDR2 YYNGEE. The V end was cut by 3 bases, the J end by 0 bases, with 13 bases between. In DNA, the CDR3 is TGTGCCAGCAGCGCCCCCCGGGGAAGCTCCTATAATTCACCCCTCCACTTT. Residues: CASSAPRGSSYNSPLHF.

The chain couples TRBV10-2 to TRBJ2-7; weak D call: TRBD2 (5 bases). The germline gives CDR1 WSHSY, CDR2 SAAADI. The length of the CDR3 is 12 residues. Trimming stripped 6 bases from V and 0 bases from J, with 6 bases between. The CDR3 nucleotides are TGCGCCAGCAGGGACTCCTCCTACGAGCAGTACTTC. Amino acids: CASRDSSYEQYF.

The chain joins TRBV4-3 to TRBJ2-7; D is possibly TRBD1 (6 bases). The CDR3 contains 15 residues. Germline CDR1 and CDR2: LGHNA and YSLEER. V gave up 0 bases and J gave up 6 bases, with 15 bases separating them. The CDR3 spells CASSQDRAGVSEQYF. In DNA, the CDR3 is TGCGCCAGCAGCCAAGATCGAGCAGGGGTAAGCGAGCAGTACTTC.

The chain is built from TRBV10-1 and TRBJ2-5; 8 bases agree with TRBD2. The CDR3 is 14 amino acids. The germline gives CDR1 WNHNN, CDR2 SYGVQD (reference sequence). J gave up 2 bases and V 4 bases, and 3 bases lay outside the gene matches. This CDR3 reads CASSARGDQETQYF. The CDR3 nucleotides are TGCGCCAGCAGTGCGCGGGGGGATCAAGAGACCCAGTACTTC.

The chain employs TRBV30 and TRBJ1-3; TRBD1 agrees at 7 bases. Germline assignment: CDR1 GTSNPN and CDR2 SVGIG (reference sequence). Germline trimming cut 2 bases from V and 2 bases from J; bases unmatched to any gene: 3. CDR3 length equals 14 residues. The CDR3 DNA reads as TGTGCCTGGAGTCGGACAGGTACTGGAAACACCATATATTTT. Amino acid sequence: CAWSRTGTGNTIYF.

Here the CDR3 reads CASSVEGGGAEQYF. The DNA for the CDR3 is TGTGCCAGCAGCGTAGAAGGAGGGGGGGCCGAGCAGTACTTC. This sequence joins TRBV9 and TRBJ2-7, with D perhaps TRBD2 (7 bases). This CDR3 comprises 14 residues. The V gene lost 0 bases and the J gene lost 6 bases, with 13 bases spanning the gap. Per germline, CDR1 SGDLS and CDR2 YYNGEE.

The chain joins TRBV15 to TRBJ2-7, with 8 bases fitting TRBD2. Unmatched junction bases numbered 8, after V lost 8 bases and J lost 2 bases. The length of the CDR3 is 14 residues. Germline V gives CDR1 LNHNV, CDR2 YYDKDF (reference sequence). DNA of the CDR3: TGTGCCACCTCTCCGGGGGGGCCACCCTACGAGCAGTACTTC. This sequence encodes CATSPGGPPYEQYF.

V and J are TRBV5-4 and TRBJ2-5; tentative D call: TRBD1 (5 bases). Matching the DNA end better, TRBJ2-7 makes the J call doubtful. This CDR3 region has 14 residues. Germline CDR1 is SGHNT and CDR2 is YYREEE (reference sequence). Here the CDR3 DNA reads TGTGCCAGCAGCCGACTGGGGCTAGGATACGAGCAGTACTTC. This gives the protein CASSRLGLGYEQYF.

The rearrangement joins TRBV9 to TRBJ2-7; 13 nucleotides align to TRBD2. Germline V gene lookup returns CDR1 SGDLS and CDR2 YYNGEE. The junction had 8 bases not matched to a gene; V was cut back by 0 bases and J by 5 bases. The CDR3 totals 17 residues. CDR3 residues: CASSVGLAGGPPDEQYF. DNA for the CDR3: TGTGCCAGCAGCGTAGGACTAGCGGGGGGACCTCCGGACGAGCAGTACTTC.

The CDR3 sequence: CASSLSGGGTYEQYF. CDR3 coding DNA: TGTGCCAGCAGCCTATCGGGGGGGGGAACCTACGAGCAGTACTTC. V is TRBV9 and J is TRBJ2-7, with 8 bases that match TRBD2. Germline-derived CDR1 and CDR2 are SGDLS and YYNGEE. The ends lost 4 bases at V and 2 bases at J; junction bases unmatched: 8. The length of the CDR3 is 15 residues.

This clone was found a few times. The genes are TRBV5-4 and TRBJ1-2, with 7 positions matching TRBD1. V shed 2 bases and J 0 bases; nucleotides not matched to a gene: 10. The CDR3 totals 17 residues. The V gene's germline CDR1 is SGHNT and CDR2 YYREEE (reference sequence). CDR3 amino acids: CASSFSNRDSPNYGYTF. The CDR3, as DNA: TGTGCCAGCAGCTTTTCTAATCGGGACAGCCCTAACTATGGCTACACCTTC.

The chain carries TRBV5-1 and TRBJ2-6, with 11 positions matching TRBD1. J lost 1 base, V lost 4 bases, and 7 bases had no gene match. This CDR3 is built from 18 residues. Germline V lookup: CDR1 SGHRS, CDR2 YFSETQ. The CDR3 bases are TGCGCCAGCAGCCCGCGGGACAGGGGGGAATCTGGGGCCAACGTCCTGACTTTC. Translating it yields CASSPRDRGESGANVLTF.

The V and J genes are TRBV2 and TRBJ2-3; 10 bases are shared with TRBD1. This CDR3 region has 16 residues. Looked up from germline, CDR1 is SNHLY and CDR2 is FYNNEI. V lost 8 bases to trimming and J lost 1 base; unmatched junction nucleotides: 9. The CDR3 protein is CASDDTGTGGTDTQYF. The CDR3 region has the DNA TGTGCCAGCGATGATACCGGGACAGGGGGCACAGATACGCAGTATTTT.

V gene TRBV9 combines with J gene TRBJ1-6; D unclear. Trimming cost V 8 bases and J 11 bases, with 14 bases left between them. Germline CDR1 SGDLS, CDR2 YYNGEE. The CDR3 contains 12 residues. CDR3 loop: CASRGDEAPLHF. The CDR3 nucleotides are TGTGCCAGTAGAGGTGATGAGGCACCCCTCCACTTT.

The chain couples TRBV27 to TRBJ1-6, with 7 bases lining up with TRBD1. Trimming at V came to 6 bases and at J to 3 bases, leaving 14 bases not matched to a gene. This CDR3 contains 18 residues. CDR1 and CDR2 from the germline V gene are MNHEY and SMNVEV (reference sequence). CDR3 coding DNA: TGTGCCAGCAGCCTAACCCGGGGCAGGGGGGACTATAATTCACCCCTCCACTTT. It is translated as CASSLTRGRGDYNSPLHF.

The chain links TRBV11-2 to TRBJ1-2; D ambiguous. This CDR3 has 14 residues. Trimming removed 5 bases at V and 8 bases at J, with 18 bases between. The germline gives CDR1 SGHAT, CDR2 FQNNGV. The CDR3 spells CASSTLSPVRGYTF. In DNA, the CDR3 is TGTGCCAGCAGCACTCTCTCTCCTGTCCGGGGCTACACCTTC.

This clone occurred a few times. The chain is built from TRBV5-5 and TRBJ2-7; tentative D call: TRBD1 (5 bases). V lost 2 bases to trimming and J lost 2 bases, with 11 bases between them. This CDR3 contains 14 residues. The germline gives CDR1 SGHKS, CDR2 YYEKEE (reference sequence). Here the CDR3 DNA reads TGTGCCAGCAGCTTTATCCCAGGGACCTACGAGCAGTACTTC. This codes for CASSFIPGTYEQYF. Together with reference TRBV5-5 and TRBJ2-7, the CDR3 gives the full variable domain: DAGVTQSPTHLIKTRGQQVTLRCSPISGHKSVSWYQQVLGQGPQFIFQYYEKEERGRGNFPDRFSARQFPNYSSELNVNALLLGDSALYLCASSFIPGTYEQYFGPGTRLTVT.

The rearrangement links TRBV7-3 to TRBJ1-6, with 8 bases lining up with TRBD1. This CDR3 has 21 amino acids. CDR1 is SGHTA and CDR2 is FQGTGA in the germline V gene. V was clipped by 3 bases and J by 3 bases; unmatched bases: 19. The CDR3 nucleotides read TGTGCCAGCAGCTTGGGATCAGGGGGCGGCCAGTTCCTTTTCTATAATTCACCCCTCCACTTT. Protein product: CASSLGSGGGQFLFYNSPLHF.

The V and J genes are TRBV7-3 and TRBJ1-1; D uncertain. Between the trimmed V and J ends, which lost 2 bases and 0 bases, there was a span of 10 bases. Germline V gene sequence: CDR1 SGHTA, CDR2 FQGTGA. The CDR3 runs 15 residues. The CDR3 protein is CASSLGGLMNTEAFF. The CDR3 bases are TGTGCCAGCAGCTTAGGAGGACTGATGAACACTGAAGCTTTCTTT.

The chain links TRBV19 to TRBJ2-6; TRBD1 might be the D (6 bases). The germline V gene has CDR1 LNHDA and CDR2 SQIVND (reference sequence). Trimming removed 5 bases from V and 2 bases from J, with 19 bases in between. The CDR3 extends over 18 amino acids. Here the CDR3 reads CASSRTRGSVAGANVLTF. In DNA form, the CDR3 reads TGTGCCAGTAGTCGGACCAGGGGATCTGTGGCTGGGGCCAACGTCCTGACTTTC. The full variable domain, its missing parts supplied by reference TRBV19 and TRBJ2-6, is DGGITQSPKYLFRKEGQNVTLSCEQNLNHDAMYWYRQDPGQGLRLIYYSQIVNDFQKGDIAEGYSVSREKKESFPLTVTSAQKNPTAFYLCASSRTRGSVAGANVLTFGAGSRLTVL.

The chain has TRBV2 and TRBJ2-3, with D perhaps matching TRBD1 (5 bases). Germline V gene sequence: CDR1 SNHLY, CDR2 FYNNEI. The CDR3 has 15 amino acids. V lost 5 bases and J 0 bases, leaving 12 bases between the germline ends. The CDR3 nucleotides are TGTGCCAGCAGTATGGGGCGGCGAAGCACAGATACGCAGTATTTT. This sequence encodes CASSMGRRSTDTQYF.

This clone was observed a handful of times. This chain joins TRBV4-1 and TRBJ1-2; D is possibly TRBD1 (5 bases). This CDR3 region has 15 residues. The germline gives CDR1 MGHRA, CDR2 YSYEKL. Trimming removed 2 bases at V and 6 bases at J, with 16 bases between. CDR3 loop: CASSQQGMKVNGYTF. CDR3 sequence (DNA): TGCGCCAGCAGCCAACAGGGAATGAAGGTCAATGGCTACACCTTC.

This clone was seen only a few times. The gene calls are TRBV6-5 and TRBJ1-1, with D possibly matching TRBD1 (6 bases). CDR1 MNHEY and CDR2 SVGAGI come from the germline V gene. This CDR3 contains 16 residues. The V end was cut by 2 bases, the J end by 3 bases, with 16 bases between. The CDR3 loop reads CASSYGAGVGDTEAFF. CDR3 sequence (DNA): TGTGCCAGCAGTTACGGTGCAGGGGTGGGGGACACTGAAGCTTTCTTT.